This TCR beta chain was observed in a study of identical twins. Study outcomes and limitations: With monozygotic twins, out-of-frame TCR alpha sharing exceeded what models estimated.

This clonotype was detected a few times. Its antigen is as yet unknown. The V end lost 4 bases, the J end lost 4 bases, and 10 bases lay between the germline ends. From germline, CDR1 is SEHNR and CDR2 FQNEAQ (reference sequence). This CDR3 has 13 residues. The cDNA had a unique molecular identifier and a template-switch universal primer site. TCRdb fed the 5' RACE reads into MiXCR, producing one record per CDR3 protein. Seen here are about 900,000 distinct CDR3 sequences, about 12% observed once, and the top ten hold around 1.5%. In addition, the sample was reused for a study of yellow fever vaccine responses in identical twins. That work contributes: The authors reported partly convergent, partly personalized vaccine responses in identical twins.

The gene calls are TRBV7-9 and TRBJ1-2; perhaps TRBD1 as D (6 bases). This TCR was recovered from a woman in her late teens or twenties in good health. Input material: PBMCs. CDR3 sequence reads: CASSSDSFYGYTF. The DNA for the CDR3 is TGTGCCAGCAGCTCGGACAGCTTCTATGGCTACACCTTC.